The clone carrying this T cell receptor (beta chain) has only a few counts. The antigen remains undetermined. The data were taken from a study of T cell responses to AZD1222 COVID-19 vaccine. Background on the study: Whether given at about 4 or about 12 weeks, second doses were pooled.

Regarding the study as a whole: Recipients of two AZD1222 doses showed rising Spike-specific TCR breadth and depth. The donor group comprised mostly white British people and more females; the analysis possibly underestimated clonal diversity.

This table comes from immunoSEQ multiplex PCR, and its TCRdb copy is limited to in-frame clones, with some not included. Counted here are 95,000 to 150,000 clones, approximately 90% occurring once; the ten biggest clones make up about 1.1%. The V gene's germline CDR1 is SGHVS and CDR2 FNYEAQ. J was trimmed by 2 bases and V by 1 base; bases with no gene match: 5. The CDR3 extends over 15 amino acids. V gene TRBV7-6 combines with J gene TRBJ2-7; 7 bases are shared with TRBD2. The sequence came from an adult in good health. The specimen was peripheral blood, collected on day 0 of AZD1222 vaccination. The CDR3 spells CASSLETSATYEQYF. DNA for the CDR3: TGTGCCAGCAGCTTAGAAACTAGCGCGACCTACGAGCAGTACTTC.